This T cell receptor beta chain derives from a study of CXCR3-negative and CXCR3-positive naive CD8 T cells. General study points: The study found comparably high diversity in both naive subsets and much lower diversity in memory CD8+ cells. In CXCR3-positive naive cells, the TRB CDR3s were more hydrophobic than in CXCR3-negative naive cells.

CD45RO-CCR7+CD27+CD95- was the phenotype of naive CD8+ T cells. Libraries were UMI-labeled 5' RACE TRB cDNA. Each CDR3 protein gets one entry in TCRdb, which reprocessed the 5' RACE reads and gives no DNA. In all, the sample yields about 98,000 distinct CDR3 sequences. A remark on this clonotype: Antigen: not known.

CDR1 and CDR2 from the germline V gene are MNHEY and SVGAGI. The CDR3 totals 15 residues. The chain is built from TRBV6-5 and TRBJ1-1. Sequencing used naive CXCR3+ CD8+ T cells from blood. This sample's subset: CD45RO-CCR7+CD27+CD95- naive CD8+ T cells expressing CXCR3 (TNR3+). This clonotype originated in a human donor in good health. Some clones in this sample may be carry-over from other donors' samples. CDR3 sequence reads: CASSYSTNGYTEAFF.